This TCR beta chain was recorded in a study of OX40 agonist ivuxolimab in advanced cancers. About the research overall: The study enrolled dose-escalation patients with hepatocellular carcinoma, melanoma, renal cell or head and neck cancer. Participants averaged about 60 years of age (range roughly 23 to 79) and were 82.7% male. Overall study findings and caveats: Normalized T-cell clonal expansion was also low in a subset of nonresponders.

Produced via immunoSEQ multiplex PCR; TCRdb's table is partial and in-frame only. The table shows tens of thousands of clones, with nearly 95% occurring only once. Note on this clone: Its antigen is unknown.

Trimming took 4 bases from V and 11 from J, leaving 17 bases between them. CDR3 length: 14 residues. Looked up from germline, CDR1 is MNHEY and CDR2 is SVGAGI. The sequences come from CD4+ or CD8+ T cells sorted from blood, collected in a trial of the OX40 agonist ivuxolimab. The rearrangement uses TRBV6-5 and TRBJ2-2; D is possibly TRBD1 (6 bases). The sequence derives from an adult with an advanced solid tumor such as melanoma, head and neck, liver or kidney cancer. In DNA, the CDR3 is TGTGCCAGCAGTTCGGTCAGGGGCGGAGGCGAGCTGTTTTTT. Amino acid sequence: CASSSVRGGGELFF.